Each of the 16 T cell receptor beta chains below was sequenced from the same sample in a study of blood T cells in healthy people across ages. Primed by a sample-barcoded 5' primer and a J-beta primer mix, a second PCR proceeded for roughly 7 to 12 cycles. TCRdb fed the 5' RACE reads into MiXCR, producing one record per CDR3 protein. The top ten hold under 30% of the sample, which has around 1,900,000 distinct CDR3 sequences, approximately 39% seen once. The specimen was blood. The receptors here all came from a human donor in good health.

This clonotype has just a few counts. The chain employs TRBV5-5 and TRBJ1-2; D might be TRBD1 (5 bases). The CDR3 loop spans 14 amino acids. Germline V gives CDR1 SGHKS, CDR2 YYEKEE (reference sequence). The germline V and J ends were trimmed by 3 bases and 2 bases, with 11 bases remaining between them. Written as DNA, the CDR3 is TGTGCCAGCAGCTCCTGGGGGAGGAACTATGGCTACACCTTC. The encoded protein is CASSSWGRNYGYTF.

This clonotype was seen more than once but under ten times. V is TRBV7-3 and J is TRBJ2-1, with TRBD2 matching 9 bases. Germline V gene data show CDR1 as SGHTA and CDR2 as FQGTGA. The CDR3 loop spans 15 amino acids. The junction had 7 bases not matched to a gene; V was cut back by 1 base and J by 9 bases. CDR3 nucleotide sequence: TGTGCCAGCAGCTTAAATAGCGGGGGAGGCGGTGAGCAGTTCTTC. It yields the protein CASSLNSGGGGEQFF.

This rearrangement joins TRBV7-9 to TRBJ2-3; TRBD1 might be the D (6 bases). Deletions cut 3 bases from V and 1 base from J, with 17 bases between. CDR3 length: 17 amino acids. CDR1 is SEHNR, CDR2 FQNEAQ, per germline (reference sequence). CDR3 bases: TGTGCCAGCAGCTTCTATCCAGGGGATGGCGGCACAGATACGCAGTATTTT. Its translation: CASSFYPGDGGTDTQYF.

A word on this clonotype: This may be a read error, as it is one base from a much larger clone. The V gene is TRBV11-1, the J gene TRBJ2-4; the D gene could be TRBD1 or TRBD2 (5 bases each). The J call may be wrong; the DNA end is better matched by TRBJ2-7. Germline CDR1 reads SGHAT; CDR2 reads FQDESV (reference sequence). The length of the CDR3 is 15 residues. In nucleotides, the CDR3 is TGTGCCAGCAGCTTAGTAGGCAGGGAGCTCGACGAGCAGTACTTC. Its protein is CASSLVGRELDEQYF.

This sequence joins TRBV5-1 and TRBJ2-7; no reliable D call. This CDR3 is built from 15 residues. The germline gives CDR1 SGHRS, CDR2 YFSETQ. Trimming took off 1 base at V and 0 bases at J, with 11 bases between the two ends. CDR3 DNA: TGCGCCAGCAGCTTGTGGACCCGGAGCTCCTACGAGCAGTACTTC. Protein sequence: CASSLWTRSSYEQYF.

The chain carries TRBV7-8 and TRBJ1-4; D remains ambiguous. Trimming took 7 bases from V and 5 from J, leaving 14 bases between them. CDR3 length: 14 amino acids. CDR1 is SGHVS, CDR2 FQNEAQ, per germline. In DNA form, the CDR3 reads TGTGCCAGCACCCTGCGACACGGGAATGAAAAACTGTTTTTT. Translated: CASTLRHGNEKLFF.

This clonotype has more than one count but fewer than ten. V usage is TRBV12-3 or TRBV12-4 and J usage is TRBJ1-2; a possible D gene is TRBD1 (6 bases). This CDR3 has 11 residues. Trimming removed 6 bases at V and 13 bases at J, with 15 bases between. DNA of the CDR3: TGTGCCAGCAGCCCCGGGGGGCTTCGCACCTTC. Translation gives CASSPGGLRTF.

This clonotype has just a few counts. The CDR3 DNA reads TGTGCCAGCAGTCAATGGGGGACAGGGGTGTACTTC. Amino acid sequence: CASSQWGTGVYF. V usage is TRBV12-3 or TRBV12-4 and J usage is TRBJ2-4; 10 nucleotides match TRBD1. V shed 5 bases and J 15 bases; nucleotides not matched to a gene: 7. CDR3 size: 12 residues.

This clonotype has just a few counts. The rearrangement links TRBV5-1 to TRBJ2-1; no clear D gene. Germline CDR1 is SGHRS and CDR2 is YFSETQ. The CDR3 has 15 residues. V was shortened by 3 bases and J by 2 bases, with 12 bases between the two germline ends. The CDR3 is CASSSGSITYNEQFF. The CDR3 DNA follows: TGCGCCAGCAGCTCCGGGTCGATAACCTACAATGAGCAGTTCTTC.

The V gene is TRBV6-5, the J gene TRBJ2-5; D may be TRBD1 (5 bases). V dropped 0 bases and J dropped 3 bases, with 8 bases sitting between them. The CDR3 length is 14 residues. Germline assignment: CDR1 MNHEY and CDR2 SVGAGI. CDR3 protein: CASSYSETEETQYF. The DNA for the CDR3 is TGTGCCAGCAGTTACTCGGAGACAGAAGAGACCCAGTACTTC.

The table lists this clonotype with a few counts. V usage is TRBV4-3 and J usage is TRBJ1-2, with D hard to call. CDR1 is LGHNA, CDR2 YSLEER, per germline. Trimming removed 2 bases at V and 7 bases at J, with 14 bases between. CDR3 length: 14 amino acids. The CDR3 DNA sequence: TGCGCCAGCAGCCAACTCGGGCCACAGCCTGGCTACACCTTC. Its translation is CASSQLGPQPGYTF.

This chain links TRBV20-1 with TRBJ2-1; D unclear. Germline CDR1 and CDR2: DFQATT and SNEGSKA (reference sequence). This CDR3 has 12 residues. V was pared by 3 bases and J by 5 bases, with 8 bases between. CDR3 sequence (DNA): TGCAGTGCTAGTATAACTGACAATGAGCAGTTCTTC. This codes for CSASITDNEQFF.

The chain employs TRBV5-1 and TRBJ2-3, with 8 bases fitting TRBD1. The length of the CDR3 is 15 residues. J gave up 0 bases and V 5 bases, and 5 bases lay outside the gene matches. Germline V CDR1 and CDR2: SGHRS, YFSETQ. As DNA, the CDR3 is TGCGCCAGCAGGAACAGGGGGAGTAGCACAGATACGCAGTATTTT. Encoded protein: CASRNRGSSTDTQYF.

This rearrangement joins TRBV20-1 to TRBJ2-5, with TRBD1 matching over 8 bases. The J call is uncertain, as TRBJ2-7 better fits the DNA end. Germline CDR1 and CDR2: DFQATT and SNEGSKA (reference sequence). The CDR3 has 13 amino acids. The DNA of the CDR3 is TGCAGTGCTAGCATCCAGGGGGCATACGAGCAGTACTTC. This sequence encodes CSASIQGAYEQYF.

This clonotype was found once. The chain combines TRBV27 with TRBJ1-2; D is ambiguous. This CDR3 spans 15 amino acids. Germline-derived CDR1 and CDR2 are MNHEY and SMNVEV (reference sequence). With 4 bases removed from V and 4 bases from J, the gap between germline ends came to 16 bases. The CDR3 loop reads CASSSRERKFYGYTF. The CDR3, as DNA: TGTGCCAGCAGTTCCCGGGAAAGGAAATTCTATGGCTACACCTTC.

The chain combines TRBV5-1 with TRBJ1-1; 7 bases align to TRBD1. The CDR3 spans 17 residues. The V gene's germline CDR1 is SGHRS and CDR2 YFSETQ. The J segment lost 0 bases and the V segment lost 2 bases, leaving 10 bases of the junction unmatched. DNA of the CDR3: TGCGCCAGCAGCTTCGGGACAGTCTCATTCTTGAACACTGAAGCTTTCTTT. Amino acid sequence: CASSFGTVSFLNTEAFF.